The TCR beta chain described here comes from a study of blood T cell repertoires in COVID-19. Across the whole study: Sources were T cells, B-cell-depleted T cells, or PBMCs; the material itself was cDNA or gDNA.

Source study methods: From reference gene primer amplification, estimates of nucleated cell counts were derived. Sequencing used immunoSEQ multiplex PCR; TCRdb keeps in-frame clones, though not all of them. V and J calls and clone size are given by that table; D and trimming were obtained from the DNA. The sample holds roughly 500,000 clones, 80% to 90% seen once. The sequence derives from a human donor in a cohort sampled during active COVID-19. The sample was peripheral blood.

CDR3 in DNA: TGTGCCAGTAGACTTACCGGGACAGGTTTATCCTACGAGCAGTACTTC. This gives the protein CASRLTGTGLSYEQYF. V is TRBV19 and J is TRBJ2-7; 8 nucleotides line up with TRBD1. Germline V gene lookup returns CDR1 LNHDA and CDR2 SQIVND (reference sequence). Trimming removed 6 bases from V and 1 base from J; junction bases left unmatched: 11. The CDR3 totals 16 residues.